This T cell receptor (beta chain) was captured by sequencing in a study of T cells in Graves' hyperthyroidism and ophthalmopathy. In this sample, this clonotype turned up a few times. The CDR3 length is 16 residues. Germline CDR1 reads KGHDR; CDR2 reads SFDVKD. The V end lost 3 bases, the J end lost 0 bases, and 10 bases lay between the germline ends. Researchers took RNA transcripts and amplified the TCR beta CDR3 regions from them. In the first-round RT-PCR of the TCR CDR3, the HTBI primer set was used. TCRdb reprocessed the multiplex PCR reads via MiXCR and lists one record per CDR3 protein. The sample comprises roughly 40,000 distinct CDR3 sequences, around 56% of which are singletons, and roughly 15% rests with the top ten.

The TCR sequence derives from a man aged 40-49 years with Graves' ophthalmopathy. The chain combines TRBV24-1 with TRBJ2-2, with D perhaps TRBD2 (6 bases). Sequences were obtained from blood. CDR3 bases: TGTGCCACCAGTGATATCGGACTAACGAACACCGGGGAGCTGTTTTTT. It codes for CATSDIGLTNTGELFF.